This TCR beta chain was captured by sequencing in a study of blood T cell repertoires in COVID-19. Study in general: Samples taken during acute and convalescent COVID-19 were collected in the United States, Italy and Spain. Sources were T cells, B-cell-depleted T cells, or PBMCs; the material itself was cDNA or gDNA.

Per the authors' pipeline: Reference gene primers were amplified, and this amplification served to estimate nucleated cell counts. TCRdb keeps only in-frame clones here, not all; method: immunoSEQ multiplex PCR. The DNA gave D and trimming, while V, J and clone size come from that table. The data show 85,000 to 100,000 clones, around three quarters seen once. The V end was cut by 3 bases, the J end by 1 base, with 15 bases between. Germline-derived CDR1 and CDR2 are KGHSH and LQKENI. The CDR3 is 16 amino acids. This chain links TRBV18 with TRBJ1-1, with a weak D call TRBD1 (5 bases). This receptor was obtained from a man aged 50 to 60 who had recovered from COVID-19. The sequencing sample was made of peripheral blood. The CDR3 DNA sequence: TGTGCCAGCTCACCGTTATGGACATTCTCGAACACTGAAGCTTTCTTT. Its protein is CASSPLWTFSNTEAFF.